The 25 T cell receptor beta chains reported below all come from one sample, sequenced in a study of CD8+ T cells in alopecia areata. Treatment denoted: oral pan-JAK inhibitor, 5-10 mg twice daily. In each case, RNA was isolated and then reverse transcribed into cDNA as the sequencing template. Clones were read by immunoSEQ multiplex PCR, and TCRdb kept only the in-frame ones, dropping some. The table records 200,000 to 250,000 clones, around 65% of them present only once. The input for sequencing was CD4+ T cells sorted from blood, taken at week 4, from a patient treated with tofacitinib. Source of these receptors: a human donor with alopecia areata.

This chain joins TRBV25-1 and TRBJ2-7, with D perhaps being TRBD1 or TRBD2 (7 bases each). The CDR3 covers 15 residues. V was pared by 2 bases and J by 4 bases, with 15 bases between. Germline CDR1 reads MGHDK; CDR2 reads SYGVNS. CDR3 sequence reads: CASSETGRGGYEQYF. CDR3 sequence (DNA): TGTGCCAGCAGTGAAACGGGCAGGGGGGGTTACGAGCAGTACTTC.

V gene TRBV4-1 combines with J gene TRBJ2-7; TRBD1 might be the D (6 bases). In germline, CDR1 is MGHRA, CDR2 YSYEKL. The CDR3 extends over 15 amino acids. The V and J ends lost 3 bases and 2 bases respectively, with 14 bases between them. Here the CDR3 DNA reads TGCGCCAGCAGCCACCGAGGGCAGGGGACCTACGAGCAGTACTTC. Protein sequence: CASSHRGQGTYEQYF.

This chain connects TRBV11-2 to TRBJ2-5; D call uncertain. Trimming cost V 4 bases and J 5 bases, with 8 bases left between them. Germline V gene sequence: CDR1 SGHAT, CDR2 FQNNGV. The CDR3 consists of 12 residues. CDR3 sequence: CASSSSRETQYF. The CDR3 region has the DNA TGTGCCAGCAGCTCAAGCCGGGAGACCCAGTACTTC. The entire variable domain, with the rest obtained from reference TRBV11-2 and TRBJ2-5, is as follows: EAGVAQSPRYKIIEKRQSVAFWCNPISGHATLYWYQQILGQGPKLLIQFQNNGVVDDSQLPKDRFSAERLKGVDSTLKIQPAKLEDSAVYLCASSSSRETQYFGPGTRLLVL.

The CDR3 loop is CASSSPVSTQYF. In DNA form, the CDR3 reads TGTGCCAGTAGTTCCCCCGTTTCGACCCAGTACTTC. This chain connects TRBV19 to TRBJ2-5; no firm D call. Germline CDR1 is LNHDA and CDR2 is SQIVND (reference sequence). V was shortened by 5 bases and J by 7 bases, with 11 bases between the two germline ends. The CDR3 totals 12 residues.

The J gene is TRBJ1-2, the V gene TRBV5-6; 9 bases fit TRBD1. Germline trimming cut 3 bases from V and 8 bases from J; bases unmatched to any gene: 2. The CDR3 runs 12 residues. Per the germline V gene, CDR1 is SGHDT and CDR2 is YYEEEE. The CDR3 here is CASSSGQGGYTF. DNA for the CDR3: TGTGCCAGCAGCTCGGGACAGGGAGGCTACACCTTC.

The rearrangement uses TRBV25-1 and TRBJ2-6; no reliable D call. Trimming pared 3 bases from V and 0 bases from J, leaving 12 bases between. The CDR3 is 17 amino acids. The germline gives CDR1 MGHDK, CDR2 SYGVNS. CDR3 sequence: CASSESLPGSGANVLTF. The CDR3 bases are TGTGCCAGCAGTGAGTCACTACCAGGCTCTGGGGCCAACGTCCTGACTTTC. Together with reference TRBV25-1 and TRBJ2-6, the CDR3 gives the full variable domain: EADIYQTPRYLVIGTGKKITLECSQTMGHDKMYWYQQDPGMELHLIHYSYGVNSTEKGDLSSESTVSRIRTEHFPLTLESARPSHTSQYLCASSESLPGSGANVLTFGAGSRLTVL.

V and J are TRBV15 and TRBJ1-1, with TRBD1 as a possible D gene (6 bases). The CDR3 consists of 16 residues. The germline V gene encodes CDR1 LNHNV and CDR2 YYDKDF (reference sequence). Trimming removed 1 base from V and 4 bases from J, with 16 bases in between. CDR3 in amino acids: CATSRAEDSLGTEAFF. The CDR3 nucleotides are TGTGCCACCAGCAGAGCAGAGGACAGCCTGGGCACTGAAGCTTTCTTT.

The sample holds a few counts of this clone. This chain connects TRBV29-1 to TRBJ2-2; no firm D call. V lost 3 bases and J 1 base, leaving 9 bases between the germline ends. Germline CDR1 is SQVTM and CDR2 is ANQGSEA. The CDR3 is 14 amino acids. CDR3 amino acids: CSVDKEGNTGELFF. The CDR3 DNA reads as TGCAGCGTTGATAAGGAAGGGAACACCGGGGAGCTGTTTTTT.

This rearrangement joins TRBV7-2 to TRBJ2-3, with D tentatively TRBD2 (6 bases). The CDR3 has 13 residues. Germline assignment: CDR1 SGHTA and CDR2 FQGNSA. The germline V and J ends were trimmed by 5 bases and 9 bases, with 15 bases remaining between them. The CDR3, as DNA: TGTGCCAGCAGCCGGGCGGGGACTCCCACGCAGTATTTT. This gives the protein CASSRAGTPTQYF.

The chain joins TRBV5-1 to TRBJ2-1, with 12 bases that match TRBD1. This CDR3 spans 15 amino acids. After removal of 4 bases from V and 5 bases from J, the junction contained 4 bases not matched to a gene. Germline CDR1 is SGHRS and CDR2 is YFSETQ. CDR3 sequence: CASSLGQGAHNEQFF. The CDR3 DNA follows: TGCGCCAGCAGCCTGGGACAGGGGGCACACAATGAGCAGTTCTTC.

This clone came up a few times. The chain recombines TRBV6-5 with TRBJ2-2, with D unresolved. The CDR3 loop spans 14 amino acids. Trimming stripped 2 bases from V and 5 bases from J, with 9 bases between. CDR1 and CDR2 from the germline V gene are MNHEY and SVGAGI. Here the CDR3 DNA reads TGTGCCAGCAGTTACGGACGGCGGACCGGGGAGCTGTTTTTT. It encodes CASSYGRRTGELFF.

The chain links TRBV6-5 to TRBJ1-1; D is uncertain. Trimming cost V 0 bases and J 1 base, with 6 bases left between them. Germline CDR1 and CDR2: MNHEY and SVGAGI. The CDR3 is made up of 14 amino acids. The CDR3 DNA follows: TGTGCCAGCAGTTACTCCTCAGCGAACACTGAAGCTTTCTTT. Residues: CASSYSSANTEAFF.

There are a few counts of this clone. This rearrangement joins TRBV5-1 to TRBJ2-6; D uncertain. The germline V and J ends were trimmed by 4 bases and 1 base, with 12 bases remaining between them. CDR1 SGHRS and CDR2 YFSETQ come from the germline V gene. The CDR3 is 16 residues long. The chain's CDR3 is CASSPWTRSGANVLTF. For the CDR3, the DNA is TGCGCCAGCAGCCCCTGGACCCGATCTGGGGCCAACGTCCTGACTTTC.

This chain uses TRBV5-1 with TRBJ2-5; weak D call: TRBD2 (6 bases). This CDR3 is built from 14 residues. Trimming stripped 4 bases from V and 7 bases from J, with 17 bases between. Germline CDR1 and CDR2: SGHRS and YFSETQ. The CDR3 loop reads CASSAGTELGTQYF. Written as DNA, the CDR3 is TGCGCCAGCAGCGCGGGGACGGAGTTAGGGACCCAGTACTTC. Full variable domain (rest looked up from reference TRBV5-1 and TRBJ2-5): KAGVTQTPRYLIKTRGQQVTLSCSPISGHRSVSWYQQTPGQGLQFLFEYFSETQRNKGNFPGRFSGRQFSNSRSEMNVSTLELGDSALYLCASSAGTELGTQYFGPGTRLLVL.

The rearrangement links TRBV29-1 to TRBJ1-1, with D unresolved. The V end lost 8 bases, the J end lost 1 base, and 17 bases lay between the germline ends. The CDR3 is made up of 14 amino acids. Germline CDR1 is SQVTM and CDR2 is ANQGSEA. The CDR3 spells CSSYILGSNTEAFF. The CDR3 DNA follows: TGCAGCTCCTACATTTTGGGCTCGAACACTGAAGCTTTCTTT. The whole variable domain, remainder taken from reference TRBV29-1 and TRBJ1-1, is SAVISQKPSRDICQRGTSLTIQCQVDSQVTMMFWYRQQPGQSLTLIATANQGSEATYESGFVIDKFPISRPNLTFSTLTVSNMSPEDSSIYLCSSYILGSNTEAFFGQGTRLTVV.

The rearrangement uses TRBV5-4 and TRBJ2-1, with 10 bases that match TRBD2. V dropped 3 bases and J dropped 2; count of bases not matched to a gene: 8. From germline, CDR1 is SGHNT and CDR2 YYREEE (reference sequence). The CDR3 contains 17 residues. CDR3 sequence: CASSSAGGATTYNEQFF. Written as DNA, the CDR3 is TGTGCCAGCAGCTCAGCGGGGGGGGCGACCACCTACAATGAGCAGTTCTTC.

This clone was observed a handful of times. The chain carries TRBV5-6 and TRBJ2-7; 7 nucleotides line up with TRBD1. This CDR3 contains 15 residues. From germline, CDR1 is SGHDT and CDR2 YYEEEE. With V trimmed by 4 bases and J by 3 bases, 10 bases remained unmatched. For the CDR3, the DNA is TGTGCCAGCAGCCCCGACAGGGTAGGCGTCTACGAGCAGTACTTC. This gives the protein CASSPDRVGVYEQYF. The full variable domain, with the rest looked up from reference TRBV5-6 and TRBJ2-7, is DAGVTQSPTHLIKTRGQQVTLRCSPKSGHDTVSWYQQALGQGPQFIFQYYEEEERQRGNFPDRFSGHQFPNYSSELNVNALLLGDSALYLCASSPDRVGVYEQYFGPGTRLTVT.

The CDR3 DNA sequence: TGTGCCAGCAGTTTATTGGACAGGGGAGGCTACACCTTC. Protein product: CASSLLDRGGYTF. The chain joins TRBV6-5 to TRBJ1-2; 9 bases fit TRBD1. V lost 4 bases, J lost 8 bases, and 5 bases stayed unmatched. Germline values: CDR1 MNHEY, CDR2 SVGAGI. The CDR3 consists of 13 residues.

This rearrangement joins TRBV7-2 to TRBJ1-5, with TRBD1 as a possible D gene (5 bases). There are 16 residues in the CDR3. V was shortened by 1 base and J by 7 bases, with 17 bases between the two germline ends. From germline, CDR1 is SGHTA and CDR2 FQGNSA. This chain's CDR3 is CASSLEVGRARQPQHF. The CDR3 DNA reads TGTGCCAGCAGCTTAGAAGTGGGCAGGGCTCGACAGCCCCAGCATTTT.

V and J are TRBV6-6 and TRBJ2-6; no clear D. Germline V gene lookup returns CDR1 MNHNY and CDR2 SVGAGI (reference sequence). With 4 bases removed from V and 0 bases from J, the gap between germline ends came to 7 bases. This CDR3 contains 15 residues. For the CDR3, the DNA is TGTGCCAGCAGTTTGCGTGGCTCTGGGGCCAACGTCCTGACTTTC. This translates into CASSLRGSGANVLTF.

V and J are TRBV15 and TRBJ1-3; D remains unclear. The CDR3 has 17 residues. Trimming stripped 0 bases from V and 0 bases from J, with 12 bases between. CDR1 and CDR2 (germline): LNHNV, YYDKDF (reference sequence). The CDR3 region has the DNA TGTGCCACCAGCAGAGATCTGGGGAAACTCTCTGGAAACACCATATATTTT. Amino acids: CATSRDLGKLSGNTIYF. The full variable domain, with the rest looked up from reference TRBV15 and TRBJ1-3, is DAMVIQNPRYQVTQFGKPVTLSCSQTLNHNVMYWYQQKSSQAPKLLFHYYDKDFNNEADTPDNFQSRRPNTSFCFLDIRSPGLGDTAMYLCATSRDLGKLSGNTIYFGEGSWLTVV.

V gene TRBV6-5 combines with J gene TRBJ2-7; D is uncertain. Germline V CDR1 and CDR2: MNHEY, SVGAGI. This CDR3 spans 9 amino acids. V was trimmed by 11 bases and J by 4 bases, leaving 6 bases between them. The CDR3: CASGYEQYF. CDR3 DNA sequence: TGTGCCTCAGGTTACGAGCAGTACTTC.

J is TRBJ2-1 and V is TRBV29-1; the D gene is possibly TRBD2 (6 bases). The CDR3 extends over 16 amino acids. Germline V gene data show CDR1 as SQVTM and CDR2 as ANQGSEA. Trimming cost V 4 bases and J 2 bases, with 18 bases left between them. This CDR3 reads CSVAAAGRDTYNEQFF. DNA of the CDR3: TGCAGCGTTGCGGCCGCGGGACGCGATACCTACAATGAGCAGTTCTTC.

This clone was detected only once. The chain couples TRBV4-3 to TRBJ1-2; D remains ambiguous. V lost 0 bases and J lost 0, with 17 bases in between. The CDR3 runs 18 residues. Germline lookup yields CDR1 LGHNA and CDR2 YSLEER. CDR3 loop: CASSQDYTYEEANYGYTF. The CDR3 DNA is TGCGCCAGCAGCCAAGATTACACCTACGAGGAAGCTAACTATGGCTACACCTTC.

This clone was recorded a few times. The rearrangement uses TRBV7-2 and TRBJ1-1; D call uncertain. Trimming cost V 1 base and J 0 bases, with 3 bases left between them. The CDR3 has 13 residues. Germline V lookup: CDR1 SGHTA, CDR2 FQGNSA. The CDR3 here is CASSLVVNTEAFF. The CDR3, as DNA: TGTGCCAGCAGCTTAGTGGTGAACACTGAAGCTTTCTTT.